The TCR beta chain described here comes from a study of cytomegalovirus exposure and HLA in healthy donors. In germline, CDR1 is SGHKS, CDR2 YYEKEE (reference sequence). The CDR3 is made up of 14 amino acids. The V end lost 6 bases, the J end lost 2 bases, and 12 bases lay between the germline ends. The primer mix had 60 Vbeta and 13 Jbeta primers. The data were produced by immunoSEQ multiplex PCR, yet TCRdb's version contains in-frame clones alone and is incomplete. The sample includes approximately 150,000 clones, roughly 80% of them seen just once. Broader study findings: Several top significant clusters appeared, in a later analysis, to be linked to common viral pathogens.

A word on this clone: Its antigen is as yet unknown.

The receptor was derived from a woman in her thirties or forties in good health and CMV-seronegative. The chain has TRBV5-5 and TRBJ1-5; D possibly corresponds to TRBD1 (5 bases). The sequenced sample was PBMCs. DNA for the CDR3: TGTGCCAGCAAATTGGCACAGGGCAATCAGCCCCAGCATTTT. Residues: CASKLAQGNQPQHF.